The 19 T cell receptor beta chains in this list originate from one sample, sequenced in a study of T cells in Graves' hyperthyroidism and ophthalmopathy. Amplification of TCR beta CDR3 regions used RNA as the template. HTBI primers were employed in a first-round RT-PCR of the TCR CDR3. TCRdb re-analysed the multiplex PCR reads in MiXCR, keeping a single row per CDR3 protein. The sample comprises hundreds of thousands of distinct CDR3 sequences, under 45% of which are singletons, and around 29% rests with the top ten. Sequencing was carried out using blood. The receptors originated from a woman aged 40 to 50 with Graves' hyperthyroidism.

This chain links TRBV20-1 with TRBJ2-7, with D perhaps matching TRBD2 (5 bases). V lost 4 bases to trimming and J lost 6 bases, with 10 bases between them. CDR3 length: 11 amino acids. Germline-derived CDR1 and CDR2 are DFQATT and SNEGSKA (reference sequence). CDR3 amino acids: CSAMRVSEQYF. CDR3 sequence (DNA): TGCAGTGCTATGCGGGTGTCCGAGCAGTACTTC.

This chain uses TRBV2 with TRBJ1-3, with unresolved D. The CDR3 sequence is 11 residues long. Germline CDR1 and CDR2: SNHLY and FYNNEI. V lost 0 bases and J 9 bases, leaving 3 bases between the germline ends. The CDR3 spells CASSEAVTIYF. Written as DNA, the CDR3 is TGTGCCAGCAGTGAAGCGGTCACCATATATTTT.

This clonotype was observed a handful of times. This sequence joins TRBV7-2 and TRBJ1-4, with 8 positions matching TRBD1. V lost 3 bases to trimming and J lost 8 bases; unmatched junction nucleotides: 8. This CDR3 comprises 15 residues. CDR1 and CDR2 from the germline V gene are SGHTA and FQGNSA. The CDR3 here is CASSLAWGQAEKLFF. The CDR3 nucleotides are TGTGCCAGCAGCTTGGCCTGGGGACAGGCGGAAAAACTGTTTTTT.

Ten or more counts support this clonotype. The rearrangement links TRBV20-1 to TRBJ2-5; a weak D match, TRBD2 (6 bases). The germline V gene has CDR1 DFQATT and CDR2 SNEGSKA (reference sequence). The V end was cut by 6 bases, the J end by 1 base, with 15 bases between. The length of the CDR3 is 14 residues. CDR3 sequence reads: CSASKAGLQETQYF. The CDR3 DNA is TGCAGTGCATCCAAAGCGGGCCTCCAAGAGACCCAGTACTTC.

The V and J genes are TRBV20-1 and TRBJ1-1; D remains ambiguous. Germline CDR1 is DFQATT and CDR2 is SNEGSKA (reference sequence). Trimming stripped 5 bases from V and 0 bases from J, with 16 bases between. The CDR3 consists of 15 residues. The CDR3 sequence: CSAPVLTDMNTEAFF. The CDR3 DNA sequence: TGCAGTGCTCCCGTCCTCACAGACATGAACACTGAAGCTTTCTTT.

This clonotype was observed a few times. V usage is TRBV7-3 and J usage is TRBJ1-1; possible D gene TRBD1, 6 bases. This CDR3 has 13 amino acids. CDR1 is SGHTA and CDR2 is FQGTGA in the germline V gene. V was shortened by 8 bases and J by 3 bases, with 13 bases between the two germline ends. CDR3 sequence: CASGEQGYTEAFF. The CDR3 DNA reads TGTGCCAGCGGAGAACAGGGATACACTGAAGCTTTCTTT.

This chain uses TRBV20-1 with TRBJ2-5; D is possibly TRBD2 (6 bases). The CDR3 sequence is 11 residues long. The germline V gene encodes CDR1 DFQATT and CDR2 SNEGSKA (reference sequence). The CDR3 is CSVESGETQYF. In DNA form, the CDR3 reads TGCAGCGTGGAAAGCGGGGAGACCCAGTACTTC.

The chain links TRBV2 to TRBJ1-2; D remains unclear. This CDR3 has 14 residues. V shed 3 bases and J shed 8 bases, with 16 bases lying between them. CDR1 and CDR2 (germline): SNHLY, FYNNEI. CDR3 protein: CASSDRREQSGYTF. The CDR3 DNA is TGTGCCAGCAGTGATAGGCGGGAACAGTCCGGCTACACCTTC.

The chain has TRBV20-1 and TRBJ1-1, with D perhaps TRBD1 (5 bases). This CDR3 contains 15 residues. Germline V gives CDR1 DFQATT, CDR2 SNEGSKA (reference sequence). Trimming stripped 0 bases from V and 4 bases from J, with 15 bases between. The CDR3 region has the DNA TGCAGTGCTAGAGACACGGGGCCGGTCGTCACTGAAGCTTTCTTT. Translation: CSARDTGPVVTEAFF.

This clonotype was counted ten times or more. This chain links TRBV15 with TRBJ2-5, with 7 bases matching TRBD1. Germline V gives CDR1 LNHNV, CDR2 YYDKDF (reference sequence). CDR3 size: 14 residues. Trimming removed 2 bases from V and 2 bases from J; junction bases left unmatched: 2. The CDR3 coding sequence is TGTGCCACCAGCAGACGGGACAGACAAGAGACCCAGTACTTC. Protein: CATSRRDRQETQYF.

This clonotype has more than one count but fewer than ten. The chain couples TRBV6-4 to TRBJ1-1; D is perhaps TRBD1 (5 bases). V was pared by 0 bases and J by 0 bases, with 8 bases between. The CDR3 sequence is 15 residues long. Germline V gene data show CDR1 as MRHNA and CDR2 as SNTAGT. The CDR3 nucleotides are TGTGCCAGCAGTGACTCGACGGGGGTGAACACTGAAGCTTTCTTT. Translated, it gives CASSDSTGVNTEAFF.

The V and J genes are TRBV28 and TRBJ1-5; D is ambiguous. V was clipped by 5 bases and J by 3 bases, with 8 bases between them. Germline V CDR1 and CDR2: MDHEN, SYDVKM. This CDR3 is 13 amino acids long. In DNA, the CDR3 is TGTGCCAGCAGTGGGATCGTCAATCAGCCCCAGCATTTT. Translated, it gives CASSGIVNQPQHF.

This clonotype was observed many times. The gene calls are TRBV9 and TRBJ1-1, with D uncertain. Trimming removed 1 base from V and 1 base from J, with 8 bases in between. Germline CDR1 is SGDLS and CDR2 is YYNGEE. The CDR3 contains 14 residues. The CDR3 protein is CASSVSRGNTEAFF. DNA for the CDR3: TGTGCCAGCAGCGTATCGCGGGGGAACACTGAAGCTTTCTTT.

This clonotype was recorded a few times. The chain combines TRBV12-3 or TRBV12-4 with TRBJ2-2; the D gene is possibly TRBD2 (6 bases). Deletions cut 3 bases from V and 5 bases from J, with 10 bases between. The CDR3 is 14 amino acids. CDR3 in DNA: TGTGCCAGCAGTTTTACTAGCCTGACCGGGGAGCTGTTTTTT. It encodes CASSFTSLTGELFF.

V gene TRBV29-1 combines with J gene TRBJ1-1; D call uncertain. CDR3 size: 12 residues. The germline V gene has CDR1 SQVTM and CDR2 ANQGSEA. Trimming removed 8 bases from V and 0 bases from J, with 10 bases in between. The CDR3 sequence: CSFGTMNTEAFF. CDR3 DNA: TGCAGCTTCGGCACGATGAACACTGAAGCTTTCTTT.

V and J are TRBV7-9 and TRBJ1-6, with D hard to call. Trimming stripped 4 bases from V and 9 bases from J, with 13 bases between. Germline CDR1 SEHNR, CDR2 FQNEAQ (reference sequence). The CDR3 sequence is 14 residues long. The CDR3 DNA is TGTGCCAGCAGCTCACGGACTAGCGGTTCACCCCTCCACTTT. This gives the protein CASSSRTSGSPLHF.

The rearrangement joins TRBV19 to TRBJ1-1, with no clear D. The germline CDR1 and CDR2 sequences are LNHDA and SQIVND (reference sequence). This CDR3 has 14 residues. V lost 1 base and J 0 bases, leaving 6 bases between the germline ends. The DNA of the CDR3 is TGTGCCAGTAGTATAGCAGGCATGAACACTGAAGCTTTCTTT. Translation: CASSIAGMNTEAFF.

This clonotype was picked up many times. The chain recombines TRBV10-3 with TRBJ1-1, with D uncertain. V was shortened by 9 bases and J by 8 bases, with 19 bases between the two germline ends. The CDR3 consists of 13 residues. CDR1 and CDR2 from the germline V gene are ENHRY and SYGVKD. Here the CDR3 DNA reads TGTGCCATAACCAAGGCGTTAGACGCCGAAGCTTTCTTT. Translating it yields CAITKALDAEAFF.

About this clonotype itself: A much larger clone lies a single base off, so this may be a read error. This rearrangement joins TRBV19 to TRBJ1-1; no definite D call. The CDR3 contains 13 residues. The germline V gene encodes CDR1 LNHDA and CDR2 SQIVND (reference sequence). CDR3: CASSPVVGTEASF. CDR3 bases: TGTGCCAGTAGTCCCGTCGTGGGCACTGAAGCTTCCTTT.